The present T cell receptor (beta chain) was sequenced within a study of blood T cell repertoires in COVID-19. About the research overall: Sources were T cells, B-cell-depleted T cells, or PBMCs; the material itself was cDNA or gDNA.

How the authors handled the data: The assay estimated nucleated cells by amplifying reference gene primers. The table came from immunoSEQ multiplex PCR; TCRdb's copy has only in-frame clones and leaves some out. That table supplies the V and J calls and clone size; D and trimming were determined from the DNA. The top ten clones hold around 4.8% of a sample with approximately 150,000 clones, 75% to 90% of them seen once. The CDR3 has 14 amino acids. The germline V and J ends were trimmed by 0 bases and 0 bases, with 8 bases remaining between them. From germline, CDR1 is GTSNPN and CDR2 SVGIG (reference sequence).

The sample was peripheral blood. The receptor comes from a human donor in a cohort sampled during active COVID-19. This rearrangement joins TRBV30 to TRBJ1-2; a possible D gene is TRBD1 (5 bases). CDR3 nucleotide sequence: TGTGCCTGGAGTGTAGGACACGCTAACTATGGCTACACCTTC. Translating gives CAWSVGHANYGYTF. The whole variable domain, remainder taken from reference TRBV30 and TRBJ1-2, is SQTIHQWPATLVQPVGSPLSLECTVEGTSNPNLYWYRQAAGRGLQLLFYSVGIGQISSEVPQNLSASRPQDRQFILSSKKLLLSDSGFYLCAWSVGHANYGYTFGSGTRLTVV.